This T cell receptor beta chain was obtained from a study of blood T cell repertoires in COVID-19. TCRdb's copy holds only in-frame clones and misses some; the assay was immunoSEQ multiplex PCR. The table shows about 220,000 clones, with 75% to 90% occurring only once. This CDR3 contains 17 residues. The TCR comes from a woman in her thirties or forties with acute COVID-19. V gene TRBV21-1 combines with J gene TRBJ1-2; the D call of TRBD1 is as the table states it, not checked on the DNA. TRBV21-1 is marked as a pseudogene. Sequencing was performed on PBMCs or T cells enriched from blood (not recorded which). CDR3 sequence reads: CASSPPAGTETNYGYTF. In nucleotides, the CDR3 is TGTGCCAGCAGCCCCCCGGCCGGGACAGAGACTAACTATGGCTACACCTTC.